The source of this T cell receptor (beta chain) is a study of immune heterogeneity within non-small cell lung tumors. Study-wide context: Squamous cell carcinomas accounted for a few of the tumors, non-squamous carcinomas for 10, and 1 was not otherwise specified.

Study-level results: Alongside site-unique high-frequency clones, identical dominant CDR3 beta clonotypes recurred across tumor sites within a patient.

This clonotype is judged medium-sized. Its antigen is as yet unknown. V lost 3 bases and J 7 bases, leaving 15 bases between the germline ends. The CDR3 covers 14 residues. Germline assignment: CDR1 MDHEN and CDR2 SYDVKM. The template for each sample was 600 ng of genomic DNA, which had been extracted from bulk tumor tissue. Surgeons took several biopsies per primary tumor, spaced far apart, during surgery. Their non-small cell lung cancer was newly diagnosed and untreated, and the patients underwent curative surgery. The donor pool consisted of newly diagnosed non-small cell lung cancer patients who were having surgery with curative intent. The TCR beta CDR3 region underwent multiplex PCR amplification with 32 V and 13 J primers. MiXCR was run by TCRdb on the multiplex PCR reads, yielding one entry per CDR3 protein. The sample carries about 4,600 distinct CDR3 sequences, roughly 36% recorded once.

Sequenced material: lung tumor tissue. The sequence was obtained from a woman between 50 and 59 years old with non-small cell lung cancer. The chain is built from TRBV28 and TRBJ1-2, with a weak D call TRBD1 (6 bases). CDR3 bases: TGTGCCAGCAGTTTCGAGCAGGGGTCCTCTGGCTACACCTTC. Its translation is CASSFEQGSSGYTF.